A selection of T cell receptor beta chains follows, all from one sample in a study of siplizumab effects on memory and regulatory T cells. The repertoire was sequenced with immunoSEQ multiplex PCR; TCRdb's copy has only in-frame clones and lacks some. The data hold some 100,000 clones, with around 94% observed a single time. Material: Tregs sorted from blood. These receptors were collected from a human donor in good health. CDR3s include the opening cysteine and the closing phenylalanine or tryptophan. D genes are given only for firm matches. A row's size may be missing; if present it is once, few, many or a size class.

V gene	D gene	J gene	clone size	CDR3 DNA	CDR3 protein
TRBV28	TRBD1	TRBJ1-5	NA	TGTGCCAGCAGAGCACAGGGGAATCAGCCCCAGCATTTT	CASRAQGNQPQHF
TRBV6-7	NA	TRBJ2-5	once	TGTGCCAGCAGTTACATGGAGACCCAGTACTTC	CASSYMETQYF
TRBV5-1	NA	TRBJ1-4	NA	TGCGCCAGCAGCTTGGGACGGACTAATGAAAAACTGTTTTTT	CASSLGRTNEKLFF
TRBV5-1	NA	TRBJ2-1	NA	TGCGCCAGCAAGTCCGGCCGACTCAATGAGCAGTTCTTC	CASKSGRLNEQFF
TRBV7-3	NA	TRBJ2-6	NA	TGTGCCAGCAGCTTAACGGCGGTCTCTGGGGCCAACGTCCTGACTTTC	CASSLTAVSGANVLTF
TRBV6-1	TRBD1	TRBJ1-1	NA	TGTGCCAGCACTCAAGGGACAGCAAACACTGAAGCTTTCTTT	CASTQGTANTEAFF
TRBV6-5	NA	TRBJ1-2	NA	TGTGCCAGCAGCCGAAGCCCCACAGGATTCTATGGCTACACCTTC	CASSRSPTGFYGYTF
TRBV28	NA	TRBJ1-1	NA	TGTGCCAGCAGTCCACCATCATGGCCAGAAGCTTTCTTT	CASSPPSWPEAFF
TRBV18	TRBD1	TRBJ2-7	NA	TGTGCCAGTCATTTATCCGGGACAGGGGACCACGAGCAGTACTTC	CASHLSGTGDHEQYF
TRBV2	TRBD1	TRBJ1-3	NA	TGTGCCAGCAAGGGGACAGGGGCGAGCTCTGGAAACACCATATATTTT	CASKGTGASSGNTIYF
TRBV7-6	TRBD2	TRBJ2-7	once	TGTGCCAGCAGCTTAGGTACTAGCGGGGGGTACGAGCAGTACTTC	CASSLGTSGGYEQYF
TRBV28	NA	TRBJ2-7	NA	TGTGCCAGCAGTTTGGTCTACGAGCAGTACTTC	CASSLVYEQYF
TRBV27	NA	TRBJ2-3	NA	TGTGCCAGCAAATACACAGATACGCAGTATTTT	CASKYTDTQYF
TRBV6-1	NA	TRBJ2-7	NA	TGTGCCAGCAGTGAGGCTAGCGCTTTCTACGAGCAGTACTTC	CASSEASAFYEQYF